These 27 T cell receptor beta chains originate from one sample sequenced in a study of T cells in Graves' hyperthyroidism and ophthalmopathy. The CDR3 regions of TCR beta were amplified from RNA transcripts. First-round RT-PCR targeting the TCR CDR3 was performed with the HTBI primer set. TCRdb ran MiXCR on the multiplex PCR reads and lists one entry per CDR3 protein. The table includes about 350,000 distinct CDR3 sequences, about 15% detected once. The sample consisted of blood. The source of these receptors is a woman in her thirties with Graves' hyperthyroidism.

This clonotype appeared many times. The CDR3 spells CSARDPNRSYEQYF. The CDR3 bases are TGCAGTGCTAGAGATCCCAATCGCTCCTACGAGCAGTACTTC. V gene TRBV20-1 combines with J gene TRBJ2-7; no clear D gene. Germline V gene lookup returns CDR1 DFQATT and CDR2 SNEGSKA (reference sequence). The CDR3 has 14 residues. Trimming pared 0 bases from V and 0 bases from J, leaving 9 bases between.

The chain couples TRBV14 to TRBJ2-3; D perhaps matches TRBD2 (5 bases). The CDR3 has 15 amino acids. CDR1 and CDR2 (germline): SGHDN, FVKESK. Deletions cut 1 base from V and 0 bases from J, with 8 bases between. CDR3 bases: TGTGCCAGCAGCCAAGGGGAGAGGAGCACAGATACGCAGTATTTT. Protein: CASSQGERSTDTQYF.

The V call is TRBV3-1, the J call TRBJ2-5; TRBD2 is a possible D gene (6 bases). Trimming took 1 base from V and 2 from J, leaving 11 bases between them. The CDR3 length is 15 residues. Germline CDR1 is LGHDT and CDR2 is YNNKEL (reference sequence). The CDR3 nucleotides are TGTGCCAGCAGCCAAGGAGGGACTGTACAAGAGACCCAGTACTTC. Translated: CASSQGGTVQETQYF.

This clonotype appeared many times. The chain combines TRBV11-2 with TRBJ2-1; D not resolved. The CDR3 sequence is 14 residues long. Trimming left V 0 bases short and J 5 bases short, with 8 bases between. The germline V gene has CDR1 SGHAT and CDR2 FQNNGV. The CDR3 DNA is TGTGCCAGCAGCTTAGAGGGCTGGGACAATGAGCAGTTCTTC. Translating it yields CASSLEGWDNEQFF.

This clonotype came up many times. The chain carries TRBV7-8 and TRBJ1-6; D unclear. V lost 5 bases and J 6 bases, leaving 11 bases between the germline ends. The CDR3 has 14 residues. Germline CDR1 reads SGHVS; CDR2 reads FQNEAQ. Here the CDR3 DNA reads TGTGCCAGCAGCCATCAAGGGTTTAATTCACCCCTCCACTTT. It codes for CASSHQGFNSPLHF.

This clonotype was counted at least ten times. The CDR3 spells CASASVRDRGLGNQPQHF. The DNA of the CDR3 is TGTGCCAGCGCAAGCGTCCGGGACAGGGGGTTAGGGAATCAGCCCCAGCATTTT. The V call is TRBV28, the J call TRBJ1-5, with 11 bases identical to TRBD1. This CDR3 comprises 18 residues. Germline V gene data show CDR1 as MDHEN and CDR2 as SYDVKM. The trim removed 8 bases at V and 4 bases at J, leaving 16 bases unmatched.

The chain combines TRBV7-2 with TRBJ2-1; D is perhaps TRBD1 or TRBD2 (6 bases each). The CDR3 spans 16 residues. Germline V gives CDR1 SGHTA, CDR2 FQGNSA. The germline V and J ends were trimmed by 5 bases and 7 bases, with 21 bases remaining between them. CDR3 nucleotide sequence: TGTGCCAGCAGCCCTAGGGGAGCCGGAGGGGGGAATGAGCAGTTCTTC. It codes for CASSPRGAGGGNEQFF.

This clonotype occurred a few times. The chain couples TRBV6-1 to TRBJ2-3; TRBD2 might be the D (6 bases). This CDR3 is built from 14 residues. Deletions cut 8 bases from V and 0 bases from J, with 12 bases between. Germline CDR1 is MNHNS and CDR2 is SASEGT. CDR3 nucleotide sequence: TGTGCCAGCGGGGGGATAGATAGCACAGATACGCAGTATTTT. It specifies CASGGIDSTDTQYF.

This clonotype appeared many times. This chain uses TRBV27 with TRBJ2-7; D is unresolved. This CDR3 is 12 amino acids long. Trimming removed 6 bases at V and 7 bases at J, with 13 bases between. Germline V CDR1 and CDR2: MNHEY, SMNVEV (reference sequence). The CDR3 spells CASRGLSGEQYF. CDR3 nucleotide sequence: TGTGCCAGCAGGGGGTTGTCAGGAGAGCAGTACTTC.

This clonotype appeared many times. V and J are TRBV30 and TRBJ2-5; a possible D gene is TRBD2 (5 bases). V gave up 7 bases and J gave up 10 bases, with 22 bases separating them. CDR3 length: 13 residues. The germline CDR1 and CDR2 sequences are GTSNPN and SVGIG (reference sequence). The CDR3 here is CASSASGPGDQYF. As DNA, the CDR3 is TGTGCCTCGAGCGCAAGCGGACCGGGTGACCAGTACTTC.

There are many counts of this clonotype. The chain couples TRBV2 to TRBJ2-1; 7 nucleotides match TRBD2. CDR3 size: 15 residues. V lost 7 bases to trimming and J lost 2 bases; unmatched junction nucleotides: 8. The V gene's germline CDR1 is SNHLY and CDR2 FYNNEI. This chain's CDR3 is CASKEGGPTYNEQFF. CDR3 nucleotide sequence: TGTGCCAGCAAGGAGGGAGGGCCAACCTACAATGAGCAGTTCTTC.

This clonotype was picked up many times. The CDR3 here is CASSFRQGSTDTQYF. CDR3 coding DNA: TGTGCCAGCAGCTTCCGACAGGGAAGCACAGATACGCAGTATTTT. This chain links TRBV11-2 with TRBJ2-3; 7 bases align to TRBD1. The V gene end was trimmed by 3 bases and the J gene end by 0 bases; junction bases not matched to a gene: 3. From germline, CDR1 is SGHAT and CDR2 FQNNGV. The CDR3 runs to 15 residues.

In regard to this clonotype: Given the absence of the conserved phenylalanine or tryptophan at the CDR3 end, a read error is likely. The chain is built from TRBV20-1 and TRBJ2-3; D gene unclear. The CDR3 contains 13 residues. Trimming removed 2 bases at V and 0 bases at J, with 6 bases between. CDR1 DFQATT and CDR2 SNEGSKA come from the germline V gene (reference sequence). The DNA of the CDR3 is TGCAGTGCTAGACGCAGTAGCACAGATACGCAGTATGTT. Encoded protein: CSARRSSTDTQYV.

This chain uses TRBV25-1 with TRBJ2-2; D may be TRBD1 (6 bases). Deletions cut 6 bases from V and 6 bases from J, with 11 bases between. Germline CDR1 and CDR2: MGHDK and SYGVNS. The CDR3 runs 13 residues. CDR3 nucleotides: TGTGCCAGCAGGGACAGAGGGGCCGGGGAGCTGTTTTTT. This gives the protein CASRDRGAGELFF.

This clonotype was seen ten or more times. The gene calls are TRBV5-1 and TRBJ2-7, with 7 bases identical to TRBD1. Germline V gene lookup returns CDR1 SGHRS and CDR2 YFSETQ. Unmatched junction bases numbered 6, after V lost 4 bases and J lost 2 bases. The CDR3 runs to 14 residues. The CDR3 loop is CASSDTGTAYEQYF. In DNA form, the CDR3 reads TGCGCCAGCAGCGATACCGGGACAGCCTACGAGCAGTACTTC.

The chain combines TRBV7-9 with TRBJ2-7, with TRBD2 matching over 7 bases. The CDR3 has 12 amino acids. Losses at the gene ends were 8 bases for V and 6 bases for J; bases not matched to a gene: 7. Germline V gene data show CDR1 as SEHNR and CDR2 as FQNEAQ (reference sequence). DNA for the CDR3: TGTGCCAGCTCGGCGGGAGTCGTCGAGCAGTACTTC. This gives the protein CASSAGVVEQYF.

Comment on this clonotype: This may come from a read error, since a much larger clone is one base off. The V call is TRBV14, the J call TRBJ2-7; 7 positions agree with TRBD2. V lost 4 bases and J lost 8; bases outside the gene matches: 8. The CDR3 length is 13 residues. Germline V gives CDR1 SGHDN, CDR2 FVKESK. CDR3 sequence reads: CASSPAGEGQQYF. CDR3 sequence (DNA): TGTGCCAGCAGCCCGGCGGGGGAAGGCCAGCAGTACTTC.

The chain joins TRBV10-1 to TRBJ1-1, with D uncertain. The V end lost 7 bases, the J end lost 2 bases, and 23 bases lay between the germline ends. Germline V gene sequence: CDR1 WNHNN, CDR2 SYGVQD (reference sequence). This CDR3 is 17 amino acids long. This chain's CDR3 is CASTESRLAAKNTEAFF. DNA of the CDR3: TGCGCCAGCACCGAGAGTAGGTTGGCGGCTAAAAACACTGAAGCTTTCTTT.

This clonotype was detected ten times or more. The chain employs TRBV27 and TRBJ2-3; D remains unclear. Trimming left V 7 bases short and J 1 base short, with 15 bases between. Germline lookup yields CDR1 MNHEY and CDR2 SMNVEV (reference sequence). The CDR3 length is 15 residues. The CDR3 sequence: CASTQFGFGTDTQYF. The CDR3 nucleotides read TGTGCCAGCACCCAATTCGGATTCGGCACAGATACGCAGTATTTT.

This clonotype came up a few times. V and J are TRBV27 and TRBJ1-1, with D possibly TRBD1 on 6 matching bases. The CDR3 covers 13 residues. CDR1 and CDR2 from the germline V gene are MNHEY and SMNVEV (reference sequence). The V end was cut by 8 bases, the J end by 8 bases, with 18 bases between. The CDR3 bases are TGTGCCAGCGTACAGACAGGTCTTTCGGAAGCTTTCTTT. Translated: CASVQTGLSEAFF.

This clonotype was found many times. The V and J genes are TRBV29-1 and TRBJ1-1, with D perhaps TRBD1 (6 bases). Germline CDR1 and CDR2: SQVTM and ANQGSEA. V dropped 8 bases and J dropped 3 bases, with 16 bases sitting between them. The CDR3 covers 13 residues. CDR3: CSTRRGGYTEAFF. The CDR3 DNA follows: TGCAGCACCCGGAGGGGGGGTTACACTGAAGCTTTCTTT.

This clonotype showed up just a few times. The chain uses TRBV29-1 and TRBJ2-1, with D hard to call. CDR3 size: 11 residues. CDR1 is SQVTM, CDR2 ANQGSEA, per germline. V dropped 5 bases and J dropped 6 bases, with 8 bases sitting between them. The CDR3 region is CSVILLNEQFF. As DNA, the CDR3 is TGCAGCGTTATATTACTCAATGAGCAGTTCTTC.

There are many counts of this clonotype. The rearrangement uses TRBV11-2 and TRBJ1-5; a weak D match, TRBD1 (6 bases). The germline gives CDR1 SGHAT, CDR2 FQNNGV. The CDR3 is 17 residues long. Deletions cut 5 bases from V and 7 bases from J, with 24 bases between. The CDR3: CASSPTSTGSRYQPQHF. As DNA, the CDR3 is TGTGCCAGCAGCCCCACATCTACAGGGTCTCGGTACCAGCCCCAGCATTTT.

The V and J genes are TRBV7-8 and TRBJ2-5; 11 bases map to TRBD2. Per germline, CDR1 SGHVS and CDR2 FQNEAQ. The CDR3 is 17 amino acids. V lost 6 bases, J lost 5 bases, and 14 bases stayed unmatched. CDR3 amino acids: CASRALAGAPERETQYF. CDR3 nucleotide sequence: TGTGCCAGCAGAGCACTAGCGGGAGCACCTGAGAGGGAGACCCAGTACTTC.

The genes are TRBV6-1 and TRBJ2-1; D unclear. V was clipped by 6 bases and J by 8 bases, with 11 bases between them. CDR1 and CDR2 from the germline V gene are MNHNS and SASEGT. The CDR3 extends over 12 amino acids. The chain's CDR3 is CASRTLGDEQFF. The CDR3 coding sequence is TGTGCCAGCAGAACCTTAGGAGATGAGCAGTTCTTC.

This clonotype was counted at least ten times. V gene TRBV7-3 combines with J gene TRBJ2-5, with D unclear. CDR3 length equals 15 residues. The germline gives CDR1 SGHTA, CDR2 FQGTGA. Trimming took 5 bases from V and 5 from J, leaving 18 bases between them. The CDR3, as DNA: TGTGCCAGCAGCCAATCTGGACGGAACTTGGAGACCCAGTACTTC. As protein: CASSQSGRNLETQYF.

This clonotype was counted only a few times. This chain uses TRBV28 with TRBJ2-2; tentative D call: TRBD2 (5 bases). Germline CDR1 is MDHEN and CDR2 is SYDVKM. This CDR3 has 15 amino acids. V dropped 6 bases and J dropped 1 base, with 12 bases sitting between them. DNA for the CDR3: TGTGCCAGCAGCCGTGGACTGCTGAACACCGGGGAGCTGTTTTTT. It codes for CASSRGLLNTGELFF.